Sequencing of this TCR beta chain was carried out in a study of blood T cell repertoires in COVID-19. Study details: PBMCs, B-cell-depleted T cells, or T cells provided the cDNA or gDNA that made up the material.

Methods used by the authors: For nucleated cells, counts were estimated from reference gene primer amplification. The data were produced by immunoSEQ multiplex PCR, yet TCRdb's version contains in-frame clones alone and is incomplete. V, J and clone size reflect that table, while D and trimming were determined from the DNA. Here the sample spans some 80,000 clones, 75% to 85% being singletons. The V and J ends lost 7 bases and 0 bases respectively, with 13 bases between them. CDR3 length: 15 amino acids. Per germline, CDR1 LNHDA and CDR2 SQIVND (reference sequence). The rearrangement joins TRBV19 to TRBJ1-3; D call uncertain. Sequencing input: peripheral blood. The receptor comes from a woman aged 80 or over with active or convalescent COVID-19. CDR3 in amino acids: CASTRRGISGNTIYF. Written as DNA, the CDR3 is TGTGCCAGTACCCGGAGAGGGATCTCTGGAAACACCATATATTTT.